The 7 T cell receptor beta chains presented below share a single source sample, sequenced in a study of T cell responses to AZD1222 COVID-19 vaccine. Using immunoSEQ multiplex PCR, the repertoire was profiled, and TCRdb retains in-frame clones only, with some absent. The table has more than 100,000 clones, approximately 85% seen once. The starting material was peripheral blood, obtained on day 0 of AZD1222 vaccination. These receptor sequences come from an adult in good health.

The J gene is TRBJ1-4, the V gene TRBV13; D gene uncertain. The CDR3 covers 15 residues. Per the germline V gene, CDR1 is PRHDT and CDR2 is FYEKMQ (reference sequence). V lost 3 bases, J lost 4 bases, and 12 bases lay in between. CDR3 sequence: CASSFGRSNNEKLFF. The CDR3 nucleotides read TGTGCCAGCAGCTTTGGGCGGTCTAATAATGAAAAACTGTTTTTT.

This rearrangement joins TRBV4-1 to TRBJ2-5; 12 bases fit TRBD2. CDR3 length equals 18 residues. The ends lost 4 bases at V and 2 bases at J; junction bases unmatched: 11. CDR1 MGHRA and CDR2 YSYEKL come from the germline V gene. CDR3 sequence: CASSPGTSGYRPQETQYF. The CDR3 bases are TGCGCCAGCAGCCCCGGGACTAGCGGGTATAGACCACAAGAGACCCAGTACTTC.

The chain uses TRBV29-1 and TRBJ1-2, with D perhaps TRBD1 (5 bases). The CDR3 is 12 amino acids. Trimming stripped 7 bases from V and 5 bases from J, with 14 bases between. Per germline, CDR1 SQVTM and CDR2 ANQGSEA. The CDR3 sequence is CSATGTEYGYTF. Written as DNA, the CDR3 is TGCAGCGCCACCGGGACCGAGTATGGCTACACCTTC. Full variable domain (outside the CDR3, taken from reference TRBV29-1 and TRBJ1-2): SAVISQKPSRDICQRGTSLTIQCQVDSQVTMMFWYRQQPGQSLTLIATANQGSEATYESGFVIDKFPISRPNLTFSTLTVSNMSPEDSSIYLCSATGTEYGYTFGSGTRLTVV.

CDR3 region: CASSFGTGELFF. For the CDR3, the DNA is TGTGCCAGCAGTTTTGGTACCGGGGAGCTGTTTTTT. This chain joins TRBV28 and TRBJ2-2; the D is unclear. The CDR3 spans 12 residues. Germline CDR1 reads MDHEN; CDR2 reads SYDVKM. Trimming removed 3 bases at V and 5 bases at J, with 4 bases between.

The chain has TRBV12-3 or TRBV12-4 and TRBJ1-1; D ambiguous. The V end was cut by 5 bases, the J end by 11 bases, with 12 bases between. The CDR3 contains 11 residues. DNA of the CDR3: TGTGCCAGCAGTCTCAGGCTCGAGGCTTTCTTT. Its protein is CASSLRLEAFF.

The chain links TRBV7-6 to TRBJ1-4; D might be TRBD1 (5 bases). CDR1 and CDR2 from the germline V gene are SGHVS and FNYEAQ. The length of the CDR3 is 16 residues. Trimming took off 5 bases at V and 8 bases at J, with 21 bases between the two ends. The CDR3 spells CASSGRDPRGREKLFF. CDR3 bases: TGTGCCAGCAGCGGCCGGGACCCCAGAGGGAGGGAAAAACTGTTTTTT.

Remarks on this clone: The junction and the germline gene differ at one end; a read error may be behind it. This chain connects TRBV5-5 to TRBJ1-1; D is unclear. From germline, CDR1 is SGHKS and CDR2 YYEKEE (reference sequence). The CDR3 consists of 13 residues. CDR3 nucleotide sequence: TGTGCCAGCAGCTTGGAGCAGAACACTAAAGCTTTCTTT. This gives the protein CASSLEQNTKAFF.